A selection of T cell receptor beta chains follows, all from one sample in a study of cytomegalovirus exposure and HLA in healthy donors. Clones were sequenced by immunoSEQ multiplex PCR, and TCRdb holds only the in-frame ones, with some missing. This sample carries about 160,000 clones, 88% of them seen once, and the ten largest clones take 2.5% to 3%. The source material was PBMCs. These receptors originate from a man between 18 and 35 years old in good health and CMV-seronegative. Both conserved end residues are part of each CDR3. D genes are given only for firm matches. Size tells how often a clone was seen (once, few, many) or the class of an expanded clone, and some rows leave it out.

length: 15
J: TRBJ1-2
V: TRBV7-2
D: -
size: -
DNA: TGTGCCAGCAGCTTAGACGTTACACCTTACCCCAGCTACACCTTC
CDR3: CASSLDVTPYPSYTF

length: 15
J: TRBJ2-1
V: TRBV4-1
D: -
size: -
DNA: TGCGCCAGCAGCCAGATTTCGGAGGTCTACAATGAGCAGTTCTTC
CDR3: CASSQISEVYNEQFF

length: 14
J: TRBJ2-7
V: TRBV5-5
D: -
size: -
DNA: TGTGCCAGCACCCCGACGCGGAGCTCCTACGAGCAGTACTTC
CDR3: CASTPTRSSYEQYF

length: 14
J: TRBJ2-3
V: TRBV11-3
D: -
size: -
DNA: TGTGCCAGCAGCCGTTCTTCCCTCACAGATACGCAGTATTTT
CDR3: CASSRSSLTDTQYF

length: 14
J: TRBJ1-1
V: TRBV19
D: -
size: -
DNA: TGTGCCAGCCAACGTCAGGTGGGTAACACTGAAGCTTTCTTT
CDR3: CASQRQVGNTEAFF

length: 15
J: TRBJ1-2
V: TRBV19
D: -
size: -
DNA: TGTGCCAGTAGTATAGGCTCCGGGAGTAACTATGGCTACACCTTC
CDR3: CASSIGSGSNYGYTF

length: 17
J: TRBJ2-1
V: TRBV7-2
D: TRBD2
size: -
DNA: TGTGCCAGCAGCAACCACCTCACTAGCGGGGACTACAATGAGCAGTTCTTC
CDR3: CASSNHLTSGDYNEQFF

length: 13
J: TRBJ1-2
V: TRBV5-1
D: -
size: -
DNA: TGCGCCAGCAGCTTGACAGCCATCTATGGCTACACCTTC
CDR3: CASSLTAIYGYTF

length: 14
J: TRBJ2-3
V: TRBV5-1
D: TRBD2
size: -
DNA: TGCGCCAGCAGCCTTAGCGGGATCCCAGATACGCAGTATTTT
CDR3: CASSLSGIPDTQYF

length: 15
J: TRBJ1-5
V: TRBV28
D: TRBD1
size: -
DNA: TGTGCCAGCAGTTATGCGGACAGGGGATTTCAGCCCCAGCATTTT
CDR3: CASSYADRGFQPQHF

length: 19
J: TRBJ2-1
V: TRBV29-1
D: TRBD2
size: -
DNA: TGCAGCGTCCTTAGGGGCCCGGGACTAGCGGGAGGGTCCTACAATGAGCAGTTCTTC
CDR3: CSVLRGPGLAGGSYNEQFF

length: 14
J: TRBJ2-7
V: TRBV4-1
D: TRBD2
size: -
DNA: TGCGCCAGCAGCCAAGGCGCGGGAGCCGACGAGCAGTACTTC
CDR3: CASSQGAGADEQYF

length: 15
J: TRBJ2-1
V: TRBV4-1
D: -
size: -
DNA: TGCGCCAGCAGCCAAGAAGGGGGGGGATACAATGAGCAGTTCTTC
CDR3: CASSQEGGGYNEQFF

length: 15
J: TRBJ1-5
V: TRBV27
D: -
size: -
DNA: TGTGCCAGCAGTTTATCTTACGGTAGCAATCAGCCCCAGCATTTT
CDR3: CASSLSYGSNQPQHF

length: 12
J: TRBJ1-5
V: TRBV7-2
D: -
size: -
DNA: TGTGCCAGCAGCTTAAATCTTCAGCCCCAGCATTTT
CDR3: CASSLNLQPQHF

length: 15
J: TRBJ1-5
V: TRBV2
D: -
size: -
DNA: TGTGCCAGCAGTGGGCGGGGAAAGAGCAATCAGCCCCAGCATTTT
CDR3: CASSGRGKSNQPQHF

length: 16
J: TRBJ2-1
V: TRBV6-1
D: -
size: few
DNA: TGTGCCAGCAGTGAGGACTACCCGAGCTCCTACAATGAGCAGTTCTTC
CDR3: CASSEDYPSSYNEQFF

length: 14
J: TRBJ1-2
V: TRBV4-1
D: -
size: -
DNA: TGCGCCAGCAGCCTGCGGACGGACAGTGGTGGCTACACCTTC
CDR3: CASSLRTDSGGYTF

length: 16
J: TRBJ2-3
V: TRBV10-2
D: TRBD2
size: -
DNA: TGCGCCAGCACCTTTGGACTAGGGGCTAGCACAGATACGCAGTATTTT
CDR3: CASTFGLGASTDTQYF

length: 18
J: TRBJ2-5
V: TRBV15
D: TRBD1
size: -
DNA: TGTGCCACCAGCAGACCCGGATTGGGACAGGGGAACCAAGGGACCCAGTACTTC
CDR3: CATSRPGLGQGNQGTQYF

length: 15
J: TRBJ1-1
V: TRBV6-1
D: -
size: -
DNA: TGTGCCAGCAGTGCCGCGCGGGTGGGGGGGACTGAAGCTTTCTTT
CDR3: CASSAARVGGTEAFF

length: 13
J: TRBJ1-1
V: TRBV19
D: TRBD1
size: -
DNA: TGTGCCAGTAGTATAGGGGGACAGGATGAAGCTTTCTTT
CDR3: CASSIGGQDEAFF

length: 13
J: TRBJ1-1
V: TRBV11-3
D: -
size: -
DNA: TGTGCCAGCAGCTCATCAGGGCTTAGTGAAGCTTTCTTT
CDR3: CASSSSGLSEAFF

length: 15
J: TRBJ2-5
V: TRBV7-9
D: TRBD2
size: -
DNA: TGTGCCAGCAGCCTCTCAACTAGCGGGAGACACACCCAGTACTTC
CDR3: CASSLSTSGRHTQYF

length: 16
J: TRBJ2-1
V: TRBV5-6
D: TRBD2
size: -
DNA: TGTGCCAGCAGCAGATCTAGCGGACCTTATAACAATGAGCAGTTCTTC
CDR3: CASSRSSGPYNNEQFF

length: 13
J: TRBJ1-3
V: TRBV5-6
D: -
size: -
DNA: TGTGCCAGCAGCTTGCTCGGGGGAAACACCATATATTTT
CDR3: CASSLLGGNTIYF

length: 12
J: TRBJ2-1
V: TRBV19
D: -
size: -
DNA: TGTGCCAGTAGTATTGAGGGTCGTGAGCAGTTCTTC
CDR3: CASSIEGREQFF

length: 15
J: TRBJ1-2
V: TRBV27
D: TRBD1
size: -
DNA: TGTGCCAGCAGAGTGTCGACAGGGGGCGCGAATGGCTACACCTTC
CDR3: CASRVSTGGANGYTF

length: 17
J: TRBJ2-3
V: TRBV7-6
D: TRBD1
size: once
DNA: TGTGCCAGCAGCTTAAAAGCCGGGACAGCGAGCACAGATACGCAGTATTTT
CDR3: CASSLKAGTASTDTQYF

length: 12
J: TRBJ1-1
V: TRBV10-1
D: -
size: -
DNA: TGCGCCAGCAGGGGAGGGGGCACTGAAGCTTTCTTT
CDR3: CASRGGGTEAFF

length: 17
J: TRBJ2-1
V: TRBV7-6
D: TRBD2
size: -
DNA: TGTGCCAGCAGCCCATTAGGGACTAGCGGGGACCTCAATGAGCAGTTCTTC
CDR3: CASSPLGTSGDLNEQFF

length: 11
J: TRBJ1-2
V: TRBV30
D: -
size: -
DNA: TGTGCCTGGAAAAAGACACTTGGCTACACCTTC
CDR3: CAWKKTLGYTF

length: 13
J: TRBJ2-7
V: TRBV28
D: -
size: -
DNA: TGTGCCAGCAGTCCGCCGCCTACCTACGAGCAGTACTTC
CDR3: CASSPPPTYEQYF

length: 16
J: TRBJ2-3
V: TRBV28
D: -
size: -
DNA: TGTGCCAGCAGCAGCGCCGGGGTGACTAGCACAGATACGCAGTATTTT
CDR3: CASSSAGVTSTDTQYF

length: 17
J: TRBJ2-2
V: TRBV19
D: TRBD2
size: -
DNA: TGTGCCAGTAGTATCGGAGCGGGACTAGCCCTTATCGGGGAGCTGTTTTTT
CDR3: CASSIGAGLALIGELFF

length: 14
J: TRBJ1-5
V: TRBV28
D: TRBD1
size: -
DNA: TGTGCCAGCACCCCGGGACAGGGCGATCAGCCCCAGCATTTT
CDR3: CASTPGQGDQPQHF